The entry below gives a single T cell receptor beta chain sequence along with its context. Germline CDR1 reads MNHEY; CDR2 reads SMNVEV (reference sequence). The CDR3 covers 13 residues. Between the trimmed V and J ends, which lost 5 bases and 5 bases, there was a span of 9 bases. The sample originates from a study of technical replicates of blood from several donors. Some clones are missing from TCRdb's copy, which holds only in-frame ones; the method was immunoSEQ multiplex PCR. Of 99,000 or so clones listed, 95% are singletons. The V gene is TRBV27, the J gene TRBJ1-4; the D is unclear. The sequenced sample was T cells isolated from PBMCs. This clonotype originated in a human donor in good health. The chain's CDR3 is CASSDLDNEKLFF. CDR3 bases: TGTGCCAGCAGTGACCTAGACAATGAAAAACTGTTTTTT. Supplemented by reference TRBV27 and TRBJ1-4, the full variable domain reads EAQVTQNPRYLITVTGKKLTVTCSQNMNHEYMSWYRQDPGLGLRQIYYSMNVEVTDKGDVPEGYKVSRKEKRNFPLILESPSPNQTSLYFCASSDLDNEKLFFGSGTQLSVL.